Detailed here is one T cell receptor beta chain. The data were taken from a study of blood T cell repertoires in COVID-19. Turning to the study itself: Acute and convalescent COVID-19 specimens originated in the United States, Italy and Spain. T cells, B-cell-depleted T cells, or PBMCs provided the cDNA or gDNA that served as material.

Germline V gene data show CDR1 as SGDLS and CDR2 as YYNGEE. CDR3 length: 14 residues. V lost 3 bases, J lost 5 bases, and 3 bases stayed unmatched. In the study's own analysis: Estimates of nucleated cell counts were drawn from the amplification of reference gene primers. Data came from immunoSEQ multiplex PCR; TCRdb stores just in-frame clones and leaves some out. The DNA was the basis for D and trimming; V, J and clone size are from that table. The sample gives approximately 400,000 clones, roughly 90% of which show up once; about 1.2% is in the top ten. The V gene is TRBV9, the J gene TRBJ2-1; 9 nucleotides line up with TRBD2. Sequences were obtained from peripheral blood. This receptor was identified in a man aged 40-49 years with acute or convalescent COVID-19. CDR3 loop: CASSDGTSHNEQFF. CDR3 DNA: TGTGCCAGCAGCGACGGGACTAGCCACAATGAGCAGTTCTTC.